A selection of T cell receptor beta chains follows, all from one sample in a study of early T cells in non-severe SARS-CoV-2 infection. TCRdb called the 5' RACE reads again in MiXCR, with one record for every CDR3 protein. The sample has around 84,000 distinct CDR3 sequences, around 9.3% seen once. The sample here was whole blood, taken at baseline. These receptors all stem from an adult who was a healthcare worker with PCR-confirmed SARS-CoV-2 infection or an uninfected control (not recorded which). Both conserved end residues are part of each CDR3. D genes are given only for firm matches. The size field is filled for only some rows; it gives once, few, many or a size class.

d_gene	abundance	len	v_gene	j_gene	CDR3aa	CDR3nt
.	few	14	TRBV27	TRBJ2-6	CASSLYSGANVLTF	TGTGCCAGCAGTTTATACTCTGGGGCCAACGTCCTGACTTTC
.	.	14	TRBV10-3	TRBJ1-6	CAIRAGDYNSPLHF	TGTGCCATCAGGGCAGGAGACTATAATTCACCCCTCCACTTT
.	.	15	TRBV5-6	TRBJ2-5	CASSETAGRRETQYF	TGTGCCAGCAGCGAGACGGCAGGGCGCCGGGAGACCCAGTACTTC
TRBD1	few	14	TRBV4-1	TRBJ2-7	CASSQGRGLYEQYF	TGCGCCAGCAGCCAAGGCAGGGGGCTATACGAGCAGTACTTC
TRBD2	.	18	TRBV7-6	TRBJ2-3	CASSRPPGLAGTRDTQYF	TGTGCCAGCAGCCGCCCCCCGGGACTAGCGGGGACCCGCGATACGCAGTATTTT
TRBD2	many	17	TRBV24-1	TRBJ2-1	CATSDPKGLAGLGEQFF	TGTGCCACCAGTGACCCAAAGGGGCTAGCGGGACTCGGTGAGCAGTTCTTC
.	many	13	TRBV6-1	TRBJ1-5	CASRQGLNQPQHF	TGTGCCAGCAGACAGGGCCTCAATCAGCCCCAGCATTTT
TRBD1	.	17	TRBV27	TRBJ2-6	CATRPRQGETGANVLTF	TGTGCCACCCGACCCCGACAGGGAGAGACTGGGGCCAACGTCCTGACTTTC
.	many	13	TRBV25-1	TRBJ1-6	CASSAGGNSPLHF	TGTGCCAGCAGTGCGGGAGGGAATTCACCCCTCCACTTT
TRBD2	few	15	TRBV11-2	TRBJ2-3	CASSLVAGSTDTQYF	TGTGCCAGCAGCTTAGTAGCGGGAAGCACAGATACGCAGTATTTT
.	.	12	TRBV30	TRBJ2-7	CAWSPAGNEQYF	TGTGCCTGGAGTCCGGCCGGTAACGAGCAGTACTTC
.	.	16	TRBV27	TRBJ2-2	CASSLLGSTYTGELFF	TGTGCCAGCAGTTTATTGGGCAGCACGTACACCGGGGAGCTGTTTTTT
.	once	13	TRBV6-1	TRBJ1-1	CASRTGTDTEAFF	TGTGCCAGCAGGACCGGGACCGATACTGAAGCTTTCTTT
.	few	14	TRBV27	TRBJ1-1	CASSSGPLNTEAFF	TGTGCCAGCAGCTCGGGACCTCTAAACACTGAAGCTTTCTTT
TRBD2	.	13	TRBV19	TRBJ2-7	CASRKAGAYEQYF	TGTGCCAGTAGAAAAGCGGGAGCCTACGAGCAGTACTTC
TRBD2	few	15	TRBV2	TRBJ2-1	CASRPGLGGYNEQFF	TGTGCCAGCCGCCCGGGACTAGGGGGGTACAATGAGCAGTTCTTC
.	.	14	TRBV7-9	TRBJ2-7	CASSLAVSSYEQYF	TGTGCCAGCAGCTTGGCCGTGAGCTCCTACGAGCAGTACTTC
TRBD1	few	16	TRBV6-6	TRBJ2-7	CASRGQGASSSYEQYF	TGTGCCAGCAGGGGACAGGGGGCAAGTAGTTCCTACGAGCAGTACTTC
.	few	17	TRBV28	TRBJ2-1	CASSAYGRGSPGNEQFF	TGTGCCAGCAGTGCCTACGGGCGAGGGTCCCCCGGCAATGAGCAGTTCTTC
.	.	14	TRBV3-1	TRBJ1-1	CASSHRRKNTEAFF	TGTGCCAGCAGCCACCGACGGAAGAACACTGAAGCTTTCTTT
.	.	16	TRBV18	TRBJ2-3	CASSPPVGTSTDTQYF	TGTGCCAGCTCACCACCGGTCGGGACTAGCACAGATACGCAGTATTTT
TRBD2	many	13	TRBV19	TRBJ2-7	CASSLGLAGEQYF	TGTGCCAGTAGTCTTGGACTAGCGGGCGAGCAGTACTTC
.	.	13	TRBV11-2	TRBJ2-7	CASSSITGTEQYF	TGTGCCAGCAGCTCGATCACAGGGACCGAGCAGTACTTC
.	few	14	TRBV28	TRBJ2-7	CASTFRDKRYEQYF	TGTGCCAGCACCTTCCGGGACAAACGCTACGAGCAGTACTTC
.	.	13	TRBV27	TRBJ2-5	CASSKRRQETQYF	TGTGCCAGCAGTAAACGGAGACAAGAGACCCAGTACTTC
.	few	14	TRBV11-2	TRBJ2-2	CASSHNRNTGELFF	TGTGCCAGCAGCCATAACCGTAACACCGGGGAGCTGTTTTTT
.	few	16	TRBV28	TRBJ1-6	CASSPTSGLRNSPLHF	TGTGCCAGCAGTCCAACCTCGGGGCTGAGAAATTCACCCCTCCACTTT
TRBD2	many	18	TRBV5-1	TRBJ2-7	CASSPGLAAAQSSYEQYF	TGCGCCAGCAGCCCGGGACTAGCCGCCGCCCAGAGCTCCTACGAGCAGTACTTC
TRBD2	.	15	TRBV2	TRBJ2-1	CASSDETSGYNEQFF	TGTGCCAGCAGTGATGAGACTAGCGGTTACAATGAGCAGTTCTTC
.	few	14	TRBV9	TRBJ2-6	CASSARSGANVLTF	TGTGCCAGCAGCGCAAGATCTGGGGCCAACGTCCTGACTTTC
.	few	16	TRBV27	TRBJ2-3	CASSRGTLIGTDTQYF	TGTGCCAGCAGTAGAGGGACCCTCATAGGCACAGATACGCAGTATTTT
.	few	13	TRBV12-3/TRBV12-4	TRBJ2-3	CASGGTYEDTQYF	TGTGCCAGCGGCGGGACGTACGAAGATACGCAGTATTTT
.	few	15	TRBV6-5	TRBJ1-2	CASSYRGPLNYGYTF	TGTGCCAGCAGTTACCGGGGGCCCCTGAACTATGGCTACACCTTC
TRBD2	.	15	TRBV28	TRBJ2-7	CASSFSGTRGDEQYF	TGTGCCAGCAGTTTTAGCGGGACTAGGGGTGACGAGCAGTACTTC
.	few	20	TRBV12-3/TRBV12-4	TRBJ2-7	CASSLYAPTQRSGSSYEQYF	TGTGCCAGCAGTTTGTACGCCCCCACGCAGAGGTCGGGCTCCTCCTACGAGCAGTACTTC
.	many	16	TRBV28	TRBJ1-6	CASSSMGRGVNSPLHF	TGTGCCAGCAGTTCGATGGGGAGGGGTGTAAATTCACCCCTCCACTTT
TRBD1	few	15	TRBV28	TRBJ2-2	CASIRDRTDTGELFF	TGTGCCAGCATTCGGGACAGGACTGACACCGGGGAGCTGTTTTTT
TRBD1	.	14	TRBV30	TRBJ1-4	CAWSVRGTEGKLFF	TGTGCCTGGAGTGTACGCGGGACAGAGGGAAAACTGTTTTTT
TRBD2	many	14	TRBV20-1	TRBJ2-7	CSATRLAEPYEQYF	TGCAGTGCCACAAGACTAGCCGAGCCTTACGAGCAGTACTTC
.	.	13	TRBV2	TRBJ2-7	CASSLTGKYEQYF	TGTGCCAGCAGTCTGACAGGAAAATACGAGCAGTACTTC